What follows is one T cell receptor (beta chain) and its context. No antigen is known for it. Trimming removed 5 bases at V and 5 bases at J, with 12 bases between. Per the germline V gene, CDR1 is SGHVT and CDR2 is SQSDAQ. The CDR3 sequence is 14 residues long. This specimen belongs to a study of T cell repertoires in cytomegalovirus infection. For the study at large: Used in the study were CMV epitopes, some recently identified and HLA-C-restricted, others well-studied and HLA-B-restricted. Based on public TCR beta signatures, there were indications of CMV infection and of a matching HLA type. General observations from the study: The ex vivo response was dominated by HLA-C-restricted CMV-specific TCR beta clonotypes.

TCRdb reprocessed the reads via MiXCR and lists one record per CDR3 protein. Among approximately 600,000 distinct CDR3 sequences listed, almost 40% were seen once. The J gene is TRBJ2-2, the V gene TRBV7-4; maybe TRBD2 (5 bases). The specimen was cultured PBMCs, collected from culture after CMV antigen stimulation. This receptor was obtained from a human donor in good health (CMV status not recorded). Some clones in this sample may be carry-over from other donors' samples. In DNA form, the CDR3 reads TGTGCCAGCAGCCGTCCACTAGATACCGGGGAGCTGTTTTTT. This sequence encodes CASSRPLDTGELFF.